The following is a TCR beta chain sequence with its context. Antigen unknown. CDR3 length: 11 amino acids. V was shortened by 3 bases and J by 10 bases, with 9 bases between the two germline ends. Germline lookup yields CDR1 WSHSY and CDR2 SAAADI. The PBMCs were sourced from fresh peripheral blood (about 10 ml). This sample is part of a study of T cells in Graves' hyperthyroidism and ophthalmopathy. General study findings and limits: A model built on 13 V-J features separated ophthalmopathy from stable hyperthyroidism. Onset of ophthalmopathy came a median around 6.5 months after the model predicted it. Most expanded thyroid clonotypes above 0.001 recurred in blood.

Amplification of TCR beta CDR3 regions was performed using RNA transcripts as template. The TCR CDR3 first-round RT-PCR relied on the HTBI primer set. TCRdb re-called the multiplex PCR reads through MiXCR, storing one row per CDR3 protein. The sample shows approximately 400,000 distinct CDR3 sequences, 13% of them seen only once. This rearrangement joins TRBV10-2 to TRBJ1-1, with a weak D call TRBD1 (5 bases). Material for sequencing was blood. This clonotype was sampled from a man aged 25 to 40 with Graves' hyperthyroidism that later progressed to Graves' ophthalmopathy. The CDR3 sequence is CASSDGGLAFF. The CDR3 DNA reads TGCGCCAGCAGTGATGGGGGGTTAGCTTTCTTT.